This T cell receptor (beta chain) was sequenced for a study of cytomegalovirus exposure and HLA in healthy donors. Study overall: The same platform as the approximately 700 first-cohort repertoires was used for the 95 to 150 validation repertoires, a later analysis reported. Study outcomes and limitations: There were a few CMV-associated chains whose specificity for CMV antigens was confirmed in vitro. Approximately 160 TCR beta chains were listed as cytomegalovirus-associated.

This CDR3 has 16 amino acids. Germline V gene sequence: CDR1 SSHAT, CDR2 FNYEAQ (reference sequence). Points on this clone: No antigen is known for it. Its ends do not fully match the called genes, so a read error is possible.

Measured with immunoSEQ multiplex PCR; TCRdb has only the in-frame clones, and not every one. The sample contains under 200,000 clones, under 90% of which appear only once. This clonotype was sampled from a man aged 18 to 29 in good health and CMV-seropositive. Sequenced sample: PBMCs. This rearrangement joins TRBV7-7 to TRBJ2-2; 8 nucleotides match TRBD2. As DNA, the CDR3 is TGTGCTAGCAGCTTAACCAGCGGGGGAGGGGCCGGGGAGCTGTTTTTT. This sequence encodes CASSLTSGGGAGELFF.